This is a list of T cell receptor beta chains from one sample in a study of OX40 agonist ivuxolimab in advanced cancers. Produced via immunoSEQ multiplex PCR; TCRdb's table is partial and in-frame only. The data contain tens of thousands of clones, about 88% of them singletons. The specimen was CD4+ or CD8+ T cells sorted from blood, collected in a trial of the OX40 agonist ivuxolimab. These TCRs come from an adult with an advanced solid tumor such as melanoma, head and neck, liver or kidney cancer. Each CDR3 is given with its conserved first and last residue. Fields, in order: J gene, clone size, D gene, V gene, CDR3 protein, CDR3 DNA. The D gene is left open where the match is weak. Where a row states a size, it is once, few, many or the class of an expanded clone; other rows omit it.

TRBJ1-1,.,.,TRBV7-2,CASSSGRETEAFF,TGTGCCAGCAGCTCAGGGAGGGAGACTGAAGCTTTCTTT
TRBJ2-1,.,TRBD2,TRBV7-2,CASSPPASGTNEQFF,TGTGCCAGCAGCCCCCCGGCTAGCGGGACGAATGAGCAGTTCTTC
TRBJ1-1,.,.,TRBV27,CASSLARINTEAFF,TGTGCCAGCAGCTTAGCCAGAATTAACACTGAAGCTTTCTTT
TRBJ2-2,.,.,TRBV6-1,CASSARETGELFF,TGTGCCAGCAGCGCGCGGGAAACCGGGGAGCTGTTTTTT
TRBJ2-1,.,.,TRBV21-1,CASPKASYNEQFF,TGTGCCAGCCCTAAGGCAAGCTACAATGAGCAGTTCTTC
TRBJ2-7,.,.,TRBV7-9,CASSLPTTYEQYF,TGTGCCAGCAGCTTACCCACAACCTACGAGCAGTACTTC
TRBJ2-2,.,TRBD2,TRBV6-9,CASRGTSGRNTGELFF,TGTGCCAGCCGGGGGACTAGCGGTAGGAACACCGGGGAGCTGTTTTTT
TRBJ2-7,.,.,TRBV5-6,CASSLWGSSWGEQYF,TGTGCCAGCAGCCTGTGGGGCAGCTCATGGGGGGAGCAGTACTTC
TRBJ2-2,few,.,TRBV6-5,CASSINTGELFF,TGTGCCAGTTCCATCAACACCGGGGAGCTGTTTTTT
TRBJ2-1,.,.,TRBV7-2,CASSLIRSSYNEQFF,TGTGCCAGCAGCTTAATCAGGTCGTCCTACAATGAGCAGTTCTTC
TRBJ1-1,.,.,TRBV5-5,CASEHRGSYTEAFF,TGTGCCAGCGAACACAGAGGATCGTACACTGAAGCTTTCTTT
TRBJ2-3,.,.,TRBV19,CASRATPSTTDTQYF,TGTGCCAGTAGAGCGACACCGTCTACCACAGATACGCAGTATTTT
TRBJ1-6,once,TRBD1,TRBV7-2,CASTSDRAAPLHF,TGTGCCAGCACCTCCGACAGGGCTGCACCCCTCCACTTT
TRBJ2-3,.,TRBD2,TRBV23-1,CASSQVAGGTDTQYF,TGCGCCAGCAGTCAAGTAGCGGGGGGCACAGATACGCAGTATTTT
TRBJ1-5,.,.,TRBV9,CASSLDGVSQPQHF,TGTGCCAGCAGCCTGGACGGAGTTAGTCAGCCCCAGCATTTT
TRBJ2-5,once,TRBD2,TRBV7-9,CASSPVAGGETQYF,TGTGCCAGCAGCCCGGTGGCGGGGGGAGAGACCCAGTACTTC
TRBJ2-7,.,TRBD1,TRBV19,CASSKQGLNEQYF,TGTGCCAGTAGCAAACAGGGGCTCAACGAGCAGTACTTC
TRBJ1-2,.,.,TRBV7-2,CASSPDPTGYGYTF,TGTGCCAGCAGCCCGGATCCGACAGGCTATGGCTACACCTTC
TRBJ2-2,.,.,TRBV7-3,CASSSRRTGELFF,TGTGCCAGCAGCTCACGCCGTACCGGGGAGCTGTTTTTT
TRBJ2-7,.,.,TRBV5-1,CASSLGDSDYEQYF,TGCGCCAGCAGCTTGGGAGACAGCGACTACGAGCAGTACTTC
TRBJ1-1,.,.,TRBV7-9,CASSLVFAATVLFF,TGTGCCAGCAGCTTGGTTTTTGCAGCCACGGTTTTGTTCTTT
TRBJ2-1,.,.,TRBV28,CASSPNWRSYNEQFF,TGTGCCAGCAGCCCTAACTGGCGGTCCTACAATGAGCAGTTCTTC
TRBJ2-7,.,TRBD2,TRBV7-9,CASSTAGGGSYEQYF,TGTGCCAGCAGCACAGCGGGAGGGGGCTCCTACGAGCAGTACTTC
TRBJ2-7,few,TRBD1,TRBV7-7,CASSRGPGQGFYEQYF,TGTGCTAGCAGCCGGGGGCCGGGACAGGGGTTCTACGAGCAGTACTTC
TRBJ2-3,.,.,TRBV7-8,CASSLSMGVGTDTQYF,TGTGCCAGCAGCTTAAGTATGGGAGTTGGTACAGATACGCAGTATTTT
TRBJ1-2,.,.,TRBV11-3,CASKQGSHGYTF,TGTGCCAGCAAGCAGGGTAGCCATGGCTACACCTTC
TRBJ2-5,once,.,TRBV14,CASNNLWLGKTQYF,TGTGCCAGCAACAACCTTTGGCTAGGGAAGACCCAGTACTTC
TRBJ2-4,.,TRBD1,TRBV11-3,CASSSETGTKNIQYF,TGTGCCAGCAGCTCAGAGACAGGGACCAAAAACATTCAGTACTTC
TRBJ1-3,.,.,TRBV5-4,CASSRGSPSGNTIYF,TGTGCCAGCAGCCGAGGTTCCCCCTCTGGAAACACCATATATTTT
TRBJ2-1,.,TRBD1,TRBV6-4,CASSDYRDRLFF,TGTGCCAGCAGTGACTACCGGGACAGGTTGTTCTTC
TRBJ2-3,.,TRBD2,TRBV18,CASSPGAGGRDTQYF,TGTGCCAGCTCACCAGGAGCGGGAGGGCGGGATACGCAGTATTTT
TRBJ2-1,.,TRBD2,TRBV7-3,CASSLRGTSGSEQFF,TGTGCCAGCAGCTTAAGAGGGACTAGCGGGTCTGAGCAGTTCTTC
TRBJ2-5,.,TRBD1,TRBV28,CASKNRGRETQYF,TGTGCCAGCAAGAACAGGGGTCGAGAGACCCAGTACTTC
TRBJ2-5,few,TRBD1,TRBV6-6,CASCVTGDPQETQYF,TGTGCCAGCTGCGTGACAGGGGATCCCCAAGAGACCCAGTACTTC
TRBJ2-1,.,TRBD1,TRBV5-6,CASGFPGQGYNEQFF,TGTGCCAGCGGGTTCCCCGGACAGGGATACAATGAGCAGTTCTTC
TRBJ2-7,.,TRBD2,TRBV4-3,CASSQALAGAPEQYF,TGCGCCAGCAGCCAAGCCCTAGCGGGAGCCCCTGAGCAGTACTTC
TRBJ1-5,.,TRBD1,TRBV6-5,CASGETGRLGQPQHF,TGTGCCAGCGGGGAGACAGGGCGTTTGGGCCAGCCCCAGCATTTT
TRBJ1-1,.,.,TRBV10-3,CAINQGGDTEAFF,TGTGCCATCAATCAGGGTGGTGACACTGAAGCTTTCTTT
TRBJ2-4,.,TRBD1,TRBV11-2,CASSQGENIQYF,TGTGCCAGCAGCCAGGGGGAAAACATTCAGTACTTC
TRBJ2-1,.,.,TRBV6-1,CASSGPLSSYNEQFF,TGTGCCAGCAGTGGACCCCTAAGCTCCTACAATGAGCAGTTCTTC
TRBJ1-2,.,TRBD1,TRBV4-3,CASSQRQGAYGYTF,TGCGCCAGCAGCCAACGACAGGGTGCCTATGGCTACACCTTC
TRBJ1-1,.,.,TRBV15,CATSRTPVNTEAFF,TGTGCCACCAGCAGAACCCCAGTGAACACTGAAGCTTTCTTT
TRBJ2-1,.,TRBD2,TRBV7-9,CASSLLAGEVEQFF,TGTGCCAGCAGCTTACTAGCGGGAGAGGTTGAGCAGTTCTTC
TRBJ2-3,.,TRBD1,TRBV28,CASSLEPGQGRDTQYF,TGTGCCAGCAGTTTGGAGCCGGGACAGGGTAGGGATACGCAGTATTTT
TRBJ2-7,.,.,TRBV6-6,CASRPYSANTYEQYF,TGTGCCAGCAGACCCTACTCCGCGAATACCTACGAGCAGTACTTC
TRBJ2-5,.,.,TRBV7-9,CASSEQGIDETQYF,TGTGCCAGCAGCGAACAGGGTATAGATGAGACCCAGTACTTC
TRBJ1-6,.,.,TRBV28,CASSSHSEGDKPLHF,TGTGCCAGCAGTTCTCACTCGGAAGGGGATAAACCCCTCCACTTT
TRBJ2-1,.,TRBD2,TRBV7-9,CASRTSGSSNEQFF,TGTGCCAGCAGGACTAGCGGGAGTTCGAATGAGCAGTTCTTC
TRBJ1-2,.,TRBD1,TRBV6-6,CASIRTGVYGYTF,TGTGCCAGCATCCGAACAGGGGTCTATGGCTACACCTTC
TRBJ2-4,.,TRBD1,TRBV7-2,CASSLGTGTNIQYF,TGTGCCAGCAGCTTAGGGACAGGGACTAACATTCAGTACTTC